These T cell receptor beta chains were read from a single sample in a study of Graves' ophthalmopathy and Graves' hyperthyroidism. Each CDR3 protein is one row after TCRdb ran MiXCR on the multiplex PCR reads. Counted here are about 380,000 distinct CDR3 sequences, 15% occurring once; the ten biggest clones make up roughly 7%. The sample comprised peripheral blood. These receptor sequences come from a woman aged 18-29 years with stable Graves' hyperthyroidism. Each CDR3 is given with its conserved first and last residue. A D gene is named only where the DNA matches it firmly. A clone size is listed for some rows: how often the clone was seen (once, few, many), or a class if it is expanded.

clone size	J gene	CDR3 length	V gene	D gene	CDR3 protein	CDR3 DNA
many	TRBJ2-7	13	TRBV12-3/TRBV12-4	.	CASSFSGPYEQYF	TGTGCCAGCAGTTTCAGTGGGCCCTACGAGCAGTACTTC
many	TRBJ1-1	14	TRBV6-1	.	CASSAGDILTEAFF	TGTGCCAGCAGTGCGGGGGACATACTCACTGAAGCTTTCTTT
many	TRBJ1-1	14	TRBV16	TRBD1	CASSQGTGNTEAFF	TGTGCCAGCAGCCAAGGGACAGGGAACACTGAAGCTTTCTTT
many	TRBJ1-3	16	TRBV27	.	CASSVKGPPSGNTIYF	TGTGCCAGCAGTGTCAAGGGACCCCCCTCTGGAAACACCATATATTTT
.	TRBJ2-7	12	TRBV7-2	.	CASSFGQHEQYF	TGTGCCAGCAGCTTCGGGCAACACGAGCAGTACTTC
many	TRBJ1-2	13	TRBV24-1	.	CATSEGTYYGYTF	TGTGCCACCAGTGAGGGGACCTACTATGGCTACACCTTC
many	TRBJ2-7	13	TRBV6-1	TRBD1	CASRQGTVYEQYF	TGTGCCAGCAGGCAAGGGACAGTTTACGAGCAGTACTTC
many	TRBJ1-1	15	TRBV19	.	CASSIFGRGDTEAFF	TGTGCCAGTAGTATCTTCGGAAGGGGGGACACTGAAGCTTTCTTT
.	TRBJ2-7	14	TRBV7-9	.	CASSPQGPAYEQYF	TGTGCCAGCAGCCCACAGGGTCCCGCCTACGAGCAGTACTTC
.	TRBJ2-7	15	TRBV11-2	TRBD1	CASLGAGQGLYEQYF	TGTGCCAGCCTAGGCGCGGGACAGGGGCTTTACGAGCAGTACTTC
.	TRBJ1-1	15	TRBV5-4	TRBD1	CASSSVRQGGTEAFF	TGTGCCAGCAGCTCGGTGAGACAGGGCGGCACTGAAGCTTTCTTT
many	TRBJ1-2	13	TRBV7-9	.	CASSPSGAYGYTF	TGTGCCAGCAGCCCCAGCGGCGCGTATGGCTACACCTTC
many	TRBJ2-7	15	TRBV11-2	TRBD1	CASSQIRDRGNEQYF	TGTGCCAGCAGCCAGATCCGGGACAGGGGCAACGAGCAGTACTTC
many	TRBJ2-4	15	TRBV15	.	CATSRDDALGNIQYF	TGTGCCACCAGCAGAGATGACGCACTTGGGAACATTCAGTACTTC
many	TRBJ1-1	13	TRBV20-1	.	CSARDGTRTEAFF	TGCAGTGCTAGAGATGGTACGCGTACTGAAGCTTTCTTT
.	TRBJ1-5	14	TRBV10-1	.	CASPPWGGGQPQHF	TGCGCCAGCCCCCCTTGGGGCGGGGGTCAGCCCCAGCATTTT
few	TRBJ1-2	15	TRBV18	TRBD1	CASSPPGQGVYGYTF	TGTGCCAGCTCACCTCCGGGACAGGGGGTTTATGGCTACACCTTC
many	TRBJ1-1	16	TRBV13	TRBD1	CASSAIRQGASTEAFF	TGTGCCAGCAGCGCAATCCGACAGGGGGCGTCTACTGAAGCTTTCTTT
many	TRBJ1-2	13	TRBV12-3/TRBV12-4	.	CASSLVRSYGYTF	TGTGCCAGCAGTTTGGTCAGAAGCTATGGCTACACCTTC
many	TRBJ1-6	15	TRBV20-1	.	CSATSGAGMDSPLHF	TGCAGTGCCACAAGCGGGGCGGGTATGGATTCACCCCTCCACTTT
many	TRBJ2-7	16	TRBV11-2	TRBD2	CASSPPHLAGVYEQYF	TGTGCCAGCAGCCCCCCCCACCTAGCGGGGGTCTACGAGCAGTACTTC
.	TRBJ2-5	12	TRBV6-2/TRBV6-3	.	CASVGGGETKYF	TGTGCCAGCGTGGGGGGCGGGGAGACCAAGTACTTC
many	TRBJ1-1	10	TRBV20-1	.	CSARGGEAFF	TGCAGTGCTAGAGGGGGCGAAGCTTTCTTT
many	TRBJ1-2	14	TRBV19	.	CASSVPPRDYGYTF	TGTGCCAGTAGTGTTCCCCCAAGGGACTATGGCTACACCTTC
many	TRBJ1-1	14	TRBV6-5	.	CASSSGPLNTEAFF	TGTGCCAGCAGTTCGGGACCGCTGAACACTGAAGCTTTCTTT
many	TRBJ2-2	17	TRBV11-2	.	CASTKTSGLPSTGELFF	TGTGCCAGCACCAAGACCTCCGGCCTCCCGAGCACCGGGGAGCTGTTTTTT
.	TRBJ2-5	13	TRBV7-2	.	CASSNYVQETQYF	TGTGCCAGCAGCAACTATGTTCAGGAGACCCAGTACTTC
many	TRBJ2-5	18	TRBV24-1	TRBD2	CANVASGGGRQYQETQYF	TGTGCCAACGTTGCTAGCGGGGGGGGCCGCCAGTACCAAGAGACCCAGTACTTC
many	TRBJ1-2	16	TRBV12-3/TRBV12-4	.	CASSLGRQGSNYGYTF	TGTGCCAGCAGTTTAGGCCGGCAGGGGTCTAACTATGGCTACACCTTC
few	TRBJ1-1	14	TRBV5-8	TRBD1	CASSFGGQLSEAFF	TGTGCCAGCAGCTTTGGGGGACAGTTGAGCGAAGCTTTCTTT
many	TRBJ1-3	13	TRBV7-2	TRBD1	CASSWGQGNTIYF	TGTGCCAGCAGCTGGGGACAGGGAAACACCATATATTTT
many	TRBJ1-1	16	TRBV20-1	TRBD1	CSARTDRGPTNTEAFF	TGCAGTGCTAGAACCGACAGGGGGCCGACCAACACTGAAGCTTTCTTT
.	TRBJ1-6	15	TRBV19	.	CASRSGPEWGSPLHF	TGTGCCAGTAGATCGGGGCCCGAGTGGGGATCACCCCTCCACTTT
.	TRBJ1-1	12	TRBV7-2	.	CASSLVTAEAFF	TGTGCCAGCAGCTTAGTGACCGCTGAAGCTTTCTTT
many	TRBJ1-1	14	TRBV20-1	.	CSARDLGMETEAFF	TGCAGTGCTAGAGATCTGGGAATGGAAACTGAAGCTTTCTTT
many	TRBJ1-6	15	TRBV19	TRBD1	CASSTRDSYNSPLHF	TGTGCCAGTAGTACCCGGGACAGCTATAATTCACCCCTCCACTTT
many	TRBJ1-5	14	TRBV19	.	CASKGQGQGQPQHF	TGTGCCAGTAAAGGGCAGGGGCAAGGTCAGCCCCAGCATTTT
many	TRBJ1-3	15	TRBV27	.	CASSLSLSNGNTIYF	TGTGCCAGCAGTTTATCCCTCTCAAATGGAAACACCATATATTTT
.	TRBJ1-1	14	TRBV7-8	TRBD1	CASSSWAGGDEAFF	TGTGCCAGCAGCTCCTGGGCAGGGGGGGATGAAGCTTTCTTT
.	TRBJ1-1	13	TRBV7-2	.	CASSLVPRTEAFF	TGTGCCAGCAGCTTAGTTCCCAGGACTGAAGCTTTCTTT
many	TRBJ2-2	14	TRBV2	.	CASSDRPNTGELFF	TGTGCCAGCAGTGACAGACCGAACACCGGGGAGCTGTTTTTT
many	TRBJ1-5	15	TRBV6-1	TRBD1	CASSRQGRGNQPQHF	TGTGCCAGCAGTAGACAGGGTCGCGGCAATCAGCCCCAGCATTTT